This T cell receptor (beta chain) was recorded in a study of T cell responses to AZD1222 COVID-19 vaccine (dated by TCRdb to 2020 to 2022). A note on the overall study: A total of 230 or so trial participants underwent TCR sequencing, of whom some 210 received two doses of AZD1222 and 26 received two doses of the MenACWY control vaccine. Trial participants were enrolled by age into subgroups of 18-55, 56-69 and 70-plus years, and 148, 28 and 57 TCR-sequenced participants, respectively, were included in these subgroups.

The CDR3 regions of human TCRbeta chains were subjected to immunosequencing. As for the original processing: Repertoire TCRs were matched against a reference library of SARS-CoV-2-specific TCRs generated with the MIRA antigen-specificity platform. Breadth was defined as the fraction of unique TCRs that were SARS-CoV-2-associated, and depth was defined as the fraction of total T cells that were SARS-CoV-2-associated. Using the MIRA data, each spike-specific TCR was assigned both to the spike region to which the TCR was reactive and to a CD4 or CD8 class. Log10-transformed breadth and depth values were compared by one-way ANOVA with Sidak's multiple comparisons tests. TCRdb limited this immuneACCESS table to in-frame rearrangements with V and J called. A share of clones is missing; checked studies link under half to unresolved V genes, and the rest is unexplained. V and J calls and clone size follow that table, whereas D and trimming were derived from the DNA. The sample table lists around 270,000 clones, 94% of them with a count of one. The ten largest clones add up to around 0.6% of the sample.

What the work shows at the level of the full study, not this receptor alone: In the small 56-69-year group, the increase in depth fell short of significance, most likely because of low power. Nearly half of unique spike-specific TCRs reportedly recognized epitopes outside regions mutated in the B.1.351 and B.1.1.7 variants. Participants were mostly white British, with more females than males. The authors suggested clonal diversity may have been underestimated. CD4 TCRs associated with the vaccine covered the entire spike protein, and the dominant responses were in regions 160-218 and 743-854. A significant rise in spike-specific TCR breadth and depth was observed after two AZD1222 doses relative to day 0 and relative to MenACWY recipients. Conclusions about previously exposed vaccinees are limited because only six or seven AZD1222 recipients were SARS-CoV-2 seropositive at baseline. Because no day 14 peak-response samples were available, repertoires were characterized only after the peak T cell response.

Regarding this clone: There is no known antigen for this receptor. No base qualities exist here, and no much larger clone lies one base off it.

The sample's time point label, in plain terms: about 28 days (+/-7) after the second vaccine dose. AZD1222 recipients whose second dose came at about 4 weeks and those whose second dose came at about 12 weeks were combined into one group, since spike-specific TCR depth and breadth did not differ between the two schedules. The vaccinee samples were drawn from two UK trials, COV001 and COV002, one of which was a single-blind randomized controlled phase 2/3 trial testing AZD1222 (ChAdOx1 nCoV-19) in healthy adults. For TCRbeta chain sequencing, PBMC samples from trial participants were taken at day 0 and at day 28 after the second dose. At the junction V is shortened by 6 bases and J by 8 bases, with 6 bases in between. The CDR3 runs 9 residues from the cysteine to the phenylalanine. CDR3 DNA only is kept here, 27 bases in frame from base 1. From the germline V gene (reference sequence), CDR1 is SGHNT and CDR2 is YYREEE.

The sequence is built from TRBV5-4 and TRBJ2-7, with no confidently assigned D gene. This sequence was found in an adult who received the AZD1222 COVID-19 vaccine. This sample comprised peripheral blood, obtained 28 days after the second AZD1222 dose. The nucleotide sequence reads as follows: TGTGCCAGCATTCGGAAGCAGTACTTC. It translates to CASIRKQYF.